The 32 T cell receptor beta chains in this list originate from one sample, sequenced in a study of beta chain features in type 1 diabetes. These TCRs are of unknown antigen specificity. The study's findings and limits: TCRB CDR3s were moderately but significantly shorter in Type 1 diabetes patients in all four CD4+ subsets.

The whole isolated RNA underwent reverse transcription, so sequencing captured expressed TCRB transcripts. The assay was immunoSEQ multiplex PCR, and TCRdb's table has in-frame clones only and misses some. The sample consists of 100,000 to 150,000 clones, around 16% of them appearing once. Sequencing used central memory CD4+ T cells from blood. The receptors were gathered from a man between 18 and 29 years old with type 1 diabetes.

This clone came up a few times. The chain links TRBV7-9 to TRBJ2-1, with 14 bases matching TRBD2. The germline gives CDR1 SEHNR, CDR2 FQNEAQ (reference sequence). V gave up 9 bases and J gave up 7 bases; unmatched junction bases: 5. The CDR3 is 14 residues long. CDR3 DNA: TGTGCCAGAACCGGGACTAGCGGGGGAAATGAGCAGTTCTTC. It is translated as CARTGTSGGNEQFF.

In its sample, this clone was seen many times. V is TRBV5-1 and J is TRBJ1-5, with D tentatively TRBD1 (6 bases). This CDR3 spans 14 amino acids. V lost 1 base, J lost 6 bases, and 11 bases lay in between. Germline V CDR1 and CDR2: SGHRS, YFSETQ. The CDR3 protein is CASSLWGAGQPQHF. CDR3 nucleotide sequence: TGCGCCAGCAGCTTGTGGGGGGCCGGTCAGCCCCAGCATTTT.

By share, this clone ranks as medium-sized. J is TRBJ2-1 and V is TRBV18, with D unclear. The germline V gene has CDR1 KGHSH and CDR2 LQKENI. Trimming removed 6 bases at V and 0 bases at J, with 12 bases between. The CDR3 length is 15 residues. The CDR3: CASSPIFISYNEQFF. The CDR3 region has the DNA TGTGCCAGCTCGCCTATATTCATCTCCTACAATGAGCAGTTCTTC.

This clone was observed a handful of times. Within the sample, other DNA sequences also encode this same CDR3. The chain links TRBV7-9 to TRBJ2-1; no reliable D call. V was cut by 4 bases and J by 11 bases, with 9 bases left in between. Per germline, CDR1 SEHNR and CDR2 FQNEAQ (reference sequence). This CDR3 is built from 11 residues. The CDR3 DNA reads TGTGCCAGCAGCTCCACCCGGAAGCAGTTCTTC. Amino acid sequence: CASSSTRKQFF.

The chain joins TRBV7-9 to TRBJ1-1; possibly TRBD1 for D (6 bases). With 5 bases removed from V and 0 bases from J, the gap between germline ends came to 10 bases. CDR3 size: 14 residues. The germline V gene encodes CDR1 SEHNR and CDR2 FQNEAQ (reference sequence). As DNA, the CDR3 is TGTGCCAGCAGCGCACAGGGACTGAACACTGAAGCTTTCTTT. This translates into CASSAQGLNTEAFF.

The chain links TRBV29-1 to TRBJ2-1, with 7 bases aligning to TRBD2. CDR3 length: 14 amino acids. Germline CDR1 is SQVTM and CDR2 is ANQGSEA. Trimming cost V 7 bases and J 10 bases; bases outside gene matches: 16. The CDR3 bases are TGCAGCGCGAACTCAAGGGGAGGGTCTACAGAGCAGTTCTTC. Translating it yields CSANSRGGSTEQFF.

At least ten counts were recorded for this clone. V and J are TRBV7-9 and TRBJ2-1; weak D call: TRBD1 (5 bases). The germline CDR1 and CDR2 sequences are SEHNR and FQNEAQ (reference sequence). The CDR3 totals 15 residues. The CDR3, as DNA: TGTGCTACCTCCCCCCCTCCCAGGGTGGGGAATGAGCAGTTCTTC. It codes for CATSPPPRVGNEQFF.

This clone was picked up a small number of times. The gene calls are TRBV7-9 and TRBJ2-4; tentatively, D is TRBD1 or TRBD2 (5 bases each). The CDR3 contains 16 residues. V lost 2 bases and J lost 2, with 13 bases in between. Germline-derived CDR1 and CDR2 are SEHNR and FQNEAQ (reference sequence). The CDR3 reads CASSLQGEGPKNIQYF. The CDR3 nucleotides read TGTGCCAGCAGCTTACAGGGTGAGGGGCCCAAAAACATTCAGTACTTC.

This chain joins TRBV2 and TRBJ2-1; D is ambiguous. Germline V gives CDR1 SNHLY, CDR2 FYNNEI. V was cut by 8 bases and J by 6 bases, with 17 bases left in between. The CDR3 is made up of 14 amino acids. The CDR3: CASALSRYPNEQFF. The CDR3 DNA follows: TGTGCCAGCGCCCTCTCCCGATATCCCAATGAGCAGTTCTTC.

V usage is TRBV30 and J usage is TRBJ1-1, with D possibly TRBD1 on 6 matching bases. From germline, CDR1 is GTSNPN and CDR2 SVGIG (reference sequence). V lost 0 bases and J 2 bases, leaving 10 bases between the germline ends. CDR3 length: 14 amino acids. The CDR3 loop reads CAWSVGGLNTEAFF. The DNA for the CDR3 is TGTGCCTGGAGTGTCGGGGGGCTTAACACTGAAGCTTTCTTT.

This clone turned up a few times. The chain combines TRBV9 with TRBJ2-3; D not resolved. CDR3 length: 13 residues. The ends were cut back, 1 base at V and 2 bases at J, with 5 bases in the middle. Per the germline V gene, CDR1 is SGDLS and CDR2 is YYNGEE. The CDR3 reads CASSVTNTDTQYF. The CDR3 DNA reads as TGTGCCAGCAGCGTAACGAACACAGATACGCAGTATTTT.

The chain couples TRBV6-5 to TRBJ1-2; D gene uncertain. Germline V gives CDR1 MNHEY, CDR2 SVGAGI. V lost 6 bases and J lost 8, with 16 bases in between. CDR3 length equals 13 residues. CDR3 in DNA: TGTGCCAGCAGGCCCTCGTCCCTTCGGGGCTACACCTTC. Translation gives CASRPSSLRGYTF.

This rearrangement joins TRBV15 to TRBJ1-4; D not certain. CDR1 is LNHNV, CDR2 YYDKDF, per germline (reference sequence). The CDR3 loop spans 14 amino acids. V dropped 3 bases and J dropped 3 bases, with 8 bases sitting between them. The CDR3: CATSREVANEKLFF. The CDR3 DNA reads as TGTGCCACCAGCAGGGAAGTTGCTAATGAAAAACTGTTTTTT.

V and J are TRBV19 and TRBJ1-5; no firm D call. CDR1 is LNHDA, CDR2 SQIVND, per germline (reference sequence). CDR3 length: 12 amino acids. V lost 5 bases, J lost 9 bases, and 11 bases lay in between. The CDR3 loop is CASSAPSVPQHF. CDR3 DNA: TGTGCCAGTAGTGCCCCCTCGGTGCCCCAGCATTTT.

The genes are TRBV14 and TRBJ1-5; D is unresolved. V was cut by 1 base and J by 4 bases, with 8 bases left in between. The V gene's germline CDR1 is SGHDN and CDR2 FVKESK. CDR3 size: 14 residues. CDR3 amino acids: CASSQAGSNQPQHF. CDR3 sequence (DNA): TGTGCCAGCAGCCAAGCTGGGAGTAATCAGCCCCAGCATTTT.

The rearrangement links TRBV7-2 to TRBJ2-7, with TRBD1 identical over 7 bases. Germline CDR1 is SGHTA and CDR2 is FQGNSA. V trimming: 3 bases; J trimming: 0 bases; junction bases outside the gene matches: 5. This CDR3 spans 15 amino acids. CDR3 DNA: TGTGCCAGCAGCTTGGGACAGACGAGCTCCTACGAGCAGTACTTC. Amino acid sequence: CASSLGQTSSYEQYF. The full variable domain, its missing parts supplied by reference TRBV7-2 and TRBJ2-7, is GAGVSQSPSNKVTEKGKDVELRCDPISGHTALYWYRQSLGQGLEFLIYFQGNSAPDKSGLPSDRFSAERTGGSVSTLTIQRTQQEDSAVYLCASSLGQTSSYEQYFGPGTRLTVT.

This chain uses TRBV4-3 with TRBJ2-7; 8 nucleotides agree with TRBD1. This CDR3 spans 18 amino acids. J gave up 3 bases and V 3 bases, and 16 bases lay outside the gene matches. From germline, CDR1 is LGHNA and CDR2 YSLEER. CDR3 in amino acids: CASSQDINMDRVGYEQYF. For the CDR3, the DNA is TGCGCCAGCAGCCAGGATATAAACATGGACAGGGTGGGCTACGAGCAGTACTTC.

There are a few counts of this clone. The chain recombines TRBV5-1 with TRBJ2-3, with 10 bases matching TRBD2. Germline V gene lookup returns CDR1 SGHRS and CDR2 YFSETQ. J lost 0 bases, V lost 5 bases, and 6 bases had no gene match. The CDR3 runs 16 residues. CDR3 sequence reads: CASSPGLAESTDTQYF. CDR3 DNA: TGCGCCAGCAGTCCAGGACTAGCGGAGAGCACAGATACGCAGTATTTT.

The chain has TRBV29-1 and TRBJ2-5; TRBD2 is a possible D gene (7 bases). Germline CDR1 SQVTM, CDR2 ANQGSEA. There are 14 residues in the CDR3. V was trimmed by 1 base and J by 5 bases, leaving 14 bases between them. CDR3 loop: CSVEVAGARETQYF. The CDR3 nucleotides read TGCAGCGTTGAAGTTGCGGGGGCGCGGGAGACCCAGTACTTC.

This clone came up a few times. The CDR3 DNA is TGCGCCAGCAGCCCACGACGAGAAGAGACCCAGTACTTC. This codes for CASSPRREETQYF. This chain connects TRBV10-1 to TRBJ2-5; unclear D gene. The CDR3 covers 13 residues. In germline, CDR1 is WNHNN, CDR2 SYGVQD (reference sequence). V lost 6 bases and J lost 3, with 11 bases in between.

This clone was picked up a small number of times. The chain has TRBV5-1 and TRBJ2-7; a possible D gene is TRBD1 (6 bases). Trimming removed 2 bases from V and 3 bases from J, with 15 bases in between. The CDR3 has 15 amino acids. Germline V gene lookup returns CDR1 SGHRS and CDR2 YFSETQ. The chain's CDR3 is CASSFGQRPYYEQYF. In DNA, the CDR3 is TGCGCCAGCAGCTTTGGACAGCGACCATACTACGAGCAGTACTTC.

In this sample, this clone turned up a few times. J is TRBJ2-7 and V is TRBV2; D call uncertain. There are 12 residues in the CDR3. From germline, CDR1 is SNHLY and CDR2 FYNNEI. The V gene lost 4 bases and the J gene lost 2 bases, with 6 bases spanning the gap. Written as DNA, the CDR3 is TGTGCCAGCAGTGTTGACCCCTACGAGCAGTACTTC. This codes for CASSVDPYEQYF.

The CDR3 nucleotides are TGTGCCTGGGGAAACATACGCTCCTACGAGCAGTACTTC. Protein: CAWGNIRSYEQYF. This sequence joins TRBV30 and TRBJ2-7; D is uncertain. The CDR3 has 13 residues. V lost 5 bases and J 0 bases, leaving 11 bases between the germline ends. Germline V gene sequence: CDR1 GTSNPN, CDR2 SVGIG (reference sequence).

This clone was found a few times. For the CDR3, the DNA is TGTGCCAGCAGCTTGGGTCCGGCAGGATACTACTACGAGCAGTACTTC. Translating it yields CASSLGPAGYYYEQYF. This rearrangement joins TRBV7-2 to TRBJ2-7; D not certain. This CDR3 region has 16 residues. Germline values: CDR1 SGHTA, CDR2 FQGNSA. V was shortened by 3 bases and J by 3 bases, with 18 bases between the two germline ends.

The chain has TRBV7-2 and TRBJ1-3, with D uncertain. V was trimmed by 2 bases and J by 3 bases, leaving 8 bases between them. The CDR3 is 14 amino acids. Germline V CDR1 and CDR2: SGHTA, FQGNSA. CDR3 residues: CASSLMEGGNTIYF. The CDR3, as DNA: TGTGCCAGCAGCTTAATGGAGGGTGGAAACACCATATATTTT.

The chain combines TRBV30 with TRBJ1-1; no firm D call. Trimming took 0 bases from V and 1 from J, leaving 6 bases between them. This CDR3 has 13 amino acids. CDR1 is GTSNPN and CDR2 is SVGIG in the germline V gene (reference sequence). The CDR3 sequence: CAWSVRGNTEAFF. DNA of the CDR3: TGTGCCTGGAGTGTACGGGGGAACACTGAAGCTTTCTTT.

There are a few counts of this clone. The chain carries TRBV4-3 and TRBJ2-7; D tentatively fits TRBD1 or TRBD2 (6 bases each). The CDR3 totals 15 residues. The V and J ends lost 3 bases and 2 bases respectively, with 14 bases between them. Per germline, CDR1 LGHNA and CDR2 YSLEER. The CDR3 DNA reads TGCGCCAGCAGCCATTTTCCGGGGGACACCTACGAGCAGTACTTC. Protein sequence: CASSHFPGDTYEQYF.

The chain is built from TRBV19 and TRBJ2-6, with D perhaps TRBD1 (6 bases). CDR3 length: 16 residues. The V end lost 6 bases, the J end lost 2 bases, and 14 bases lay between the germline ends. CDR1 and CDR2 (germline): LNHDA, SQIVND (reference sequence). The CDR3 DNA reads TGTGCCAGTAGAAGATACGAGGGGGCTGGGGCCAACGTCCTGACTTTC. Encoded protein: CASRRYEGAGANVLTF.

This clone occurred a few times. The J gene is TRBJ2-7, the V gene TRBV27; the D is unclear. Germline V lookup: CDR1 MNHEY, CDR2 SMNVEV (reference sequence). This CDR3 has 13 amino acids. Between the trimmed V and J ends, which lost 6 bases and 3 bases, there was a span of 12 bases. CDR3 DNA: TGTGCCAGCAGCGCCGACTCCTTCTACGAGCAGTACTTC. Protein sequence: CASSADSFYEQYF.

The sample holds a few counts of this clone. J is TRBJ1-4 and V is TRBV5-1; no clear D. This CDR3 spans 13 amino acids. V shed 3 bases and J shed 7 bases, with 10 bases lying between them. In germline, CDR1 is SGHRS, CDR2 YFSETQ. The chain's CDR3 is CASSSLASEKLFF. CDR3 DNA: TGCGCCAGCAGCTCCCTCGCGAGTGAAAAACTGTTTTTT.

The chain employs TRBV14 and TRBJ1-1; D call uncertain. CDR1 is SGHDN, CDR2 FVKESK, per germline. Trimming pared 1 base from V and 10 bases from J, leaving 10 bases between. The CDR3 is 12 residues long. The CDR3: CASSQVAAGAFF. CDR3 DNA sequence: TGTGCCAGCAGCCAAGTGGCGGCGGGAGCTTTCTTT. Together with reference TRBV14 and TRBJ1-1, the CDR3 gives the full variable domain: EAGVTQFPSHSVIEKGQTVTLRCDPISGHDNLYWYRRVMGKEIKFLLHFVKESKQDESGMPNNRFLAERTGGTYSTLKVQPAELEDSGVYFCASSQVAAGAFFGQGTRLTVV.

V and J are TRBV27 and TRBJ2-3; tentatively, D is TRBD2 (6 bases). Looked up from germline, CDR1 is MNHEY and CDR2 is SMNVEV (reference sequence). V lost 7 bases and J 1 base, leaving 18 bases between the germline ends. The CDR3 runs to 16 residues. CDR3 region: CASNRHGGGGTDTQYF. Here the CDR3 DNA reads TGTGCCAGCAACCGGCATGGAGGAGGGGGCACAGATACGCAGTATTTT.